The clone carrying this T cell receptor beta chain was seen repeatedly, ten times or more. Its target is not known. This record belongs to a study of T-cell memory formation after mild COVID-19. Germline assignment: CDR1 MNHEY and CDR2 SVGAGI. This CDR3 contains 13 residues. V was shortened by 2 bases and J by 5 bases, with 7 bases between the two germline ends. The authors produced TCR alpha and TCR beta cDNA libraries with sample barcodes and UMIs by 5'RACE using constant-segment primers. TCRdb independently ran MiXCR on the 5' RACE reads; one entry per CDR3 protein. The data contain about 400,000 distinct CDR3 sequences, about 25% of them seen just once; the ten biggest clones take up over 10%. Broader study findings: CD4+ clones that contracted lay mainly in CM and EM; CD8+ ones lay in EMRA. Clones that shrank (day 15 to 85) were balanced CD4/CD8, whereas later expanders leaned CD4+.

The receptor was isolated from an adult woman who had mild COVID-19 (a few samples of this study predate the infection). Cell type and time point are not known. Sequencing was carried out using PBMCs or a T cell subset sorted from them (not recorded which). The chain employs TRBV6-5 and TRBJ2-1; D ambiguous. The DNA of the CDR3 is TGTGCCAGCAGTTACAGTCAGAACAATGAGCAGTTCTTC. Translating gives CASSYSQNNEQFF.